Listed below are T cell receptor beta chains from one sample, sequenced in a study of beta chain features in type 1 diabetes. Profiling relied on immunoSEQ multiplex PCR, and the TCRdb table lists in-frame clones only, not all of them. The data contain about 70,000 clones, around 49% of them seen just once; the ten biggest clones take up 0.65% to 0.85%. Source material: central memory CD4+ T cells from blood. The origin of the receptors is a man in his thirties or forties with type 1 diabetes. Both conserved end residues are part of each CDR3. Fields, in order: J gene, V gene, CDR3 protein.

TRBJ1-3	TRBV10-3	CAISESGLQGAGNTIYF
TRBJ1-2	TRBV5-4	CASSSGQGPRNYGYTF
TRBJ2-5	TRBV10-3	CAISERWGQGGQTQYF
TRBJ2-2	TRBV4-1	CASSQEMRTGLGAGELFF
TRBJ2-3	TRBV25-1	CASSPRDRFGNTQYF
TRBJ2-2	TRBV28	CASSSGGRSTGELFF
TRBJ1-1	TRBV19	CASSHTGAGGIEAFF
TRBJ2-7	TRBV6-1	CASSEFPATNEQYF
TRBJ2-1	TRBV25-1	CASSQQGVSSYNEQFF
TRBJ2-1	TRBV9	CASSSWTGGGNEQFF
TRBJ1-6	TRBV2	CASSPDTLGSPLHF
TRBJ2-1	TRBV6-5	CASSYSGRGYNEQFF
TRBJ1-3	TRBV19	CATKAGSGNTIYF
TRBJ1-3	TRBV7-2	CASSLDRGEGNTIYF
TRBJ2-7	TRBV5-1	CASSRGQGAFEQYF
TRBJ2-7	TRBV7-2	CASSPDRVGEQYF
TRBJ2-7	TRBV19	CASSLGAGGMSEQYF
TRBJ2-7	TRBV7-9	CASSPRRSQGQYF
TRBJ2-7	TRBV7-2	CASSLDSGLARQYF
TRBJ2-5	TRBV29-1	CSVSSGSGGETQYF
TRBJ2-1	TRBV5-8	CASRLNPGVDEQFF
TRBJ2-1	TRBV10-2	CASSGTSAGTTSSYNEQFF
TRBJ2-3	TRBV6-5	CASSGGGGMYTQYF
TRBJ2-5	TRBV19	CASSTAVQETQYF
TRBJ2-5	TRBV6-5	CASGQGGQTQYF
TRBJ2-2	TRBV7-9	CASSSGLAGDTGELFF
TRBJ2-2	TRBV5-4	CASSLGPSGAGELFF
TRBJ2-5	TRBV27	CASSHRTGSQETQYF